This T cell receptor beta chain was recorded in a study of metastatic and nonmetastatic thyroid tumors. Findings and caveats of the study: The study reportedly found significantly higher TCR beta diversity in malignant thyroid tumors than benign nodules, in blood and tumor.

Among the patients, none had received any treatment before thyroid surgery. Germline V gives CDR1 SGDLS, CDR2 YYNGEE. CDR3 length: 14 amino acids. Trimming pared 0 bases from V and 3 bases from J, leaving 10 bases between. How the authors handled the data: CDR3 was compared across clinicopathological groups, and the resulting differences were used to build a distant-metastasis classifier for papillary thyroid cancer. Using MiXCR, TCRdb re-called clones from the PCR reads. TCRdb, not the original authors, processed these V and J calls. The data contain some 40,000 clones, around 17% of them singletons. This clone was recorded many times. Its matching antigen is unknown.

Input material: blood. The receptor comes from a female donor with papillary thyroid cancer or a benign thyroid nodule (not recorded which). Some clones in this sample may be carry-over from other donors' samples. V and J are TRBV9 and TRBJ2-7; D gene unclear. CDR3 bases: TGTGCCAGCAGCGTAGAGGCAAACAGCTACGAGCAGTACTTC. It specifies CASSVEANSYEQYF.